A single sample is the source of the 27 T cell receptor beta chains below, sequenced in a study of post-analysis software for immune sequencing data. Study-level points and caveats: About 5 TRBV segments occurring more often in patients than controls included TRBV5-6, TRBV5-1 and TRBV20-1.

Unique-molecular-identifier-tagged TCR beta cDNA libraries were used. From the PCR reads, TCRdb called clonotypes with MiXCR, one entry per CDR3 protein. The profile covers hundreds of thousands of distinct CDR3 sequences, with 25% to 30% appearing a single time and more than 0.45% taken by the ten largest. Their specific antigens are unknown. Material for sequencing was blood. These receptor sequences come from a girl aged 5-17 years with multiple sclerosis.

The V gene is TRBV5-1, the J gene TRBJ1-1, with D unclear. The CDR3 is 15 residues long. From germline, CDR1 is SGHRS and CDR2 YFSETQ. The V gene lost 2 bases and the J gene lost 3 bases, with 14 bases spanning the gap. CDR3 DNA sequence: TGCGCCAGCAGCTTCTCGGCAGGCTACCACACTGAAGCTTTCTTT. Protein sequence: CASSFSAGYHTEAFF.

The genes are TRBV6-1 and TRBJ1-3; unclear D gene. This CDR3 spans 14 amino acids. CDR1 and CDR2 from the germline V gene are MNHNS and SASEGT. V lost 3 bases and J 0 bases, leaving 6 bases between the germline ends. The chain's CDR3 is CASSDLGSGNTIYF. The DNA for the CDR3 is TGTGCCAGCAGTGATTTGGGCTCTGGAAACACCATATATTTT.

The chain couples TRBV3-1 to TRBJ2-7, with D maybe TRBD2 (5 bases). This CDR3 spans 14 amino acids. CDR1 is LGHDT and CDR2 is YNNKEL in the germline V gene (reference sequence). V dropped 4 bases and J dropped 5 bases, with 15 bases sitting between them. The CDR3 spells CASSLRLEVNEQYF. The CDR3 nucleotides are TGTGCCAGCAGCCTACGGTTGGAGGTTAACGAGCAGTACTTC.

The table lists this clonotype with a few counts. J is TRBJ2-1 and V is TRBV12-3 or TRBV12-4; 8 positions agree with TRBD1. CDR3 length: 13 amino acids. Trimming cost V 6 bases and J 12 bases; bases outside gene matches: 10. The CDR3 loop reads CASSPGGRERQFF. CDR3 bases: TGTGCCAGCAGCCCAGGGGGCAGGGAGAGGCAGTTCTTC.

V gene TRBV28 combines with J gene TRBJ2-5; tentative D call: TRBD2 (5 bases). Between the trimmed V and J ends, which lost 4 bases and 5 bases, there was a span of 17 bases. This CDR3 contains 15 residues. Looked up from germline, CDR1 is MDHEN and CDR2 is SYDVKM. In DNA form, the CDR3 reads TGTGCCAGCAGTTCGATACTAGGGCGGACGGAGACCCAGTACTTC. Translated: CASSSILGRTETQYF.

Ten or more counts support this clonotype. This chain links TRBV7-2 with TRBJ2-5; D not certain. Germline loops: CDR1 SGHTA, CDR2 FQGNSA. This CDR3 is built from 13 residues. The V end lost 2 bases, the J end lost 2 bases, and 6 bases lay between the germline ends. The CDR3 DNA is TGTGCCAGCAGCTTATTTGGGCAAGAGACCCAGTACTTC. Protein sequence: CASSLFGQETQYF.

V usage is TRBV27 and J usage is TRBJ2-2; D is possibly TRBD1 or TRBD2 (6 bases each). CDR3 length equals 15 residues. Germline values: CDR1 MNHEY, CDR2 SMNVEV (reference sequence). Deletions cut 6 bases from V and 7 bases from J, with 18 bases between. The CDR3 loop reads CASRTGAGVFGELFF. CDR3 nucleotides: TGTGCCAGCAGGACGGGGGCAGGGGTGTTCGGGGAGCTGTTTTTT.

This chain uses TRBV11-2 with TRBJ2-3; 11 bases match TRBD1. Germline V gives CDR1 SGHAT, CDR2 FQNNGV. V shed 2 bases and J 3 bases; nucleotides not matched to a gene: 4. The CDR3 runs to 16 residues. The CDR3 reads CASSLYGTGGTDTQYF. DNA for the CDR3: TGTGCCAGCAGCTTATATGGGACAGGGGGAACAGATACGCAGTATTTT.

The J gene is TRBJ2-5, the V gene TRBV5-1, with 8 bases aligning to TRBD1. Unmatched junction bases numbered 9, after V lost 0 bases and J lost 5 bases. Germline-derived CDR1 and CDR2 are SGHRS and YFSETQ. CDR3 length: 16 amino acids. This CDR3 reads CASSLEGTGMRETQYF. DNA for the CDR3: TGCGCCAGCAGCTTGGAGGGGACAGGCATGCGGGAGACCCAGTACTTC. Looking up the rest from reference TRBV5-1 and TRBJ2-5 gives the full variable domain: KAGVTQTPRYLIKTRGQQVTLSCSPISGHRSVSWYQQTPGQGLQFLFEYFSETQRNKGNFPGRFSGRQFSNSRSEMNVSTLELGDSALYLCASSLEGTGMRETQYFGPGTRLLVL.

There are a few counts of this clonotype. The chain combines TRBV2 with TRBJ2-7; tentatively, D is TRBD1 or TRBD2 (6 bases each). Germline assignment: CDR1 SNHLY and CDR2 FYNNEI. Trimming left V 7 bases short and J 2 bases short, with 18 bases between. This CDR3 has 15 residues. CDR3 sequence (DNA): TGTGCCAGCAAGGTAGTGAAGGGGGGTGCCTACGAGCAGTACTTC. This translates into CASKVVKGGAYEQYF.

This rearrangement joins TRBV27 to TRBJ2-1; TRBD2 matches 10 bases. This CDR3 is built from 16 residues. Germline CDR1 is MNHEY and CDR2 is SMNVEV (reference sequence). V was clipped by 6 bases and J by 6 bases; unmatched bases: 11. The CDR3 nucleotides read TGTGCCAGCAGCTCCCTGGGGCTAGCGGGAGCCAATGAGCAGTTCTTC. Encoded protein: CASSSLGLAGANEQFF.

This clonotype showed up just a few times. The chain carries TRBV5-1 and TRBJ2-2, with D hard to call. Germline-derived CDR1 and CDR2 are SGHRS and YFSETQ. V lost 2 bases, J lost 1 base, and 9 bases lay in between. The length of the CDR3 is 15 residues. For the CDR3, the DNA is TGCGCCAGCAGCTTTTTCGTCGGGAACACCGGGGAGCTGTTTTTT. This encodes CASSFFVGNTGELFF.

The chain carries TRBV20-1 and TRBJ1-2; no firm D call. Germline CDR1 and CDR2: DFQATT and SNEGSKA (reference sequence). Trimming took off 0 bases at V and 8 bases at J, with 7 bases between the two ends. The CDR3 covers 11 residues. CDR3 loop: CSAREGRGYTF. In DNA form, the CDR3 reads TGCAGTGCTAGAGAGGGTCGAGGCTACACCTTC.

The CDR3 nucleotides read TGTGCCAGCAGTACCAGGGGGCGGGACACTGAAGCTTTCTTT. It translates to CASSTRGRDTEAFF. This sequence joins TRBV12-3 or TRBV12-4 and TRBJ1-1; TRBD1 agrees at 8 bases. The V gene end was trimmed by 5 bases and the J gene end by 3 bases; junction bases not matched to a gene: 5. CDR3 size: 14 residues.

The chain combines TRBV27 with TRBJ2-3; 7 bases line up with TRBD1. Germline trimming cut 4 bases from V and 8 bases from J; bases unmatched to any gene: 9. The CDR3 length is 14 residues. Germline V gene sequence: CDR1 MNHEY, CDR2 SMNVEV (reference sequence). CDR3 residues: CASSYRQGVVTQYF. CDR3 bases: TGTGCCAGCAGTTATCGACAGGGAGTGGTTACGCAGTATTTT.

This clonotype was observed a handful of times. CDR3 DNA sequence: TGTGCCATCAGTGTAGGGCAGAACTATGGCTACACCTTC. It is translated as CAISVGQNYGYTF. The chain couples TRBV10-3 to TRBJ1-2; D call uncertain. CDR1 and CDR2 (germline): ENHRY, SYGVKD. Trimming stripped 4 bases from V and 2 bases from J, with 8 bases between. The CDR3 consists of 13 residues.

The rearrangement uses TRBV20-1 and TRBJ1-1; TRBD1 matches at 12 bases. V lost 5 bases and J lost 4; bases outside the gene matches: 5. CDR1 and CDR2 (germline): DFQATT, SNEGSKA (reference sequence). This CDR3 comprises 14 residues. CDR3 coding DNA: TGCAGTGCTGGGACAGGGGGCAGGGGCACTGAAGCTTTCTTT. Amino acid sequence: CSAGTGGRGTEAFF.

This clonotype showed up just a few times. The rearrangement joins TRBV12-3 or TRBV12-4 to TRBJ1-1, with no clear D. V was cut by 8 bases and J by 6 bases, with 16 bases left in between. The CDR3 is made up of 13 amino acids. The CDR3 spells CASDTLHGPEAFF. Written as DNA, the CDR3 is TGTGCCAGCGACACCCTCCATGGACCTGAAGCTTTCTTT.

This clonotype was seen once. The chain employs TRBV7-2 and TRBJ1-6, with D hard to call. Germline V CDR1 and CDR2: SGHTA, FQGNSA. The CDR3 sequence is 13 residues long. V was cut by 4 bases and J by 8 bases, with 9 bases left in between. The CDR3 coding sequence is TGTGCCAGCAGCTCACACAGAGATTCACCCCTCCACTTT. It translates to CASSSHRDSPLHF. Looking up the rest from reference TRBV7-2 and TRBJ1-6 gives the full variable domain: GAGVSQSPSNKVTEKGKDVELRCDPISGHTALYWYRQSLGQGLEFLIYFQGNSAPDKSGLPSDRFSAERTGGSVSTLTIQRTQQEDSAVYLCASSSHRDSPLHFGNGTRLTVT.

The CDR3 region is CASSPGIDPSTDTQYF. The CDR3 DNA reads TGTGCCAGCTCCCCCGGGATTGACCCTAGCACAGATACGCAGTATTTT. The chain employs TRBV13 and TRBJ2-3; a weak D match, TRBD2 (5 bases). Looked up from germline, CDR1 is PRHDT and CDR2 is FYEKMQ (reference sequence). The CDR3 has 16 residues. Trimming pared 8 bases from V and 0 bases from J, leaving 18 bases between.

This clonotype was observed a handful of times. The rearrangement uses TRBV3-1 and TRBJ2-1; the D is unclear. There are 14 residues in the CDR3. Germline assignment: CDR1 LGHDT and CDR2 YNNKEL (reference sequence). V lost 1 base and J lost 5, with 9 bases in between. The CDR3 reads CASSQGPPDNEQFF. CDR3 DNA sequence: TGTGCCAGCAGCCAAGGGCCCCCAGACAATGAGCAGTTCTTC.

This clonotype was recorded at least ten times. The chain links TRBV29-1 to TRBJ1-2; 7 bases fit TRBD1. Germline lookup yields CDR1 SQVTM and CDR2 ANQGSEA. The CDR3 has 13 amino acids. V trimming: 4 bases; J trimming: 6 bases; junction bases outside the gene matches: 8. CDR3 bases: TGCAGCGTTGTGTTTGACAGGGTGCATGGCTACACCTTC. Translation: CSVVFDRVHGYTF.

This clonotype was detected ten times or more. This chain connects TRBV4-1 to TRBJ1-2; 7 bases fit TRBD1. From germline, CDR1 is MGHRA and CDR2 YSYEKL. The CDR3 is made up of 18 amino acids. V lost 3 bases to trimming and J lost 0 bases; unmatched junction nucleotides: 13. This chain's CDR3 is CASSHRTGPLPANYGYTF. DNA of the CDR3: TGCGCCAGCAGCCACCGGACAGGCCCCCTGCCAGCTAACTATGGCTACACCTTC.

The chain has TRBV4-2 and TRBJ2-5; 13 positions match TRBD2. Germline values: CDR1 LGHNA, CDR2 YNFKEQ. V gave up 0 bases and J gave up 5 bases; unmatched junction bases: 3. The CDR3 sequence is 16 residues long. The CDR3 DNA follows: TGTGCCAGCAGCCAAGAGGGACTAGCGGGGTATGAGACCCAGTACTTC. This codes for CASSQEGLAGYETQYF.

The V and J genes are TRBV3-1 and TRBJ1-2; possible D gene TRBD1, 5 bases. Germline V gene data show CDR1 as LGHDT and CDR2 as YNNKEL (reference sequence). This CDR3 is 16 amino acids long. V lost 4 bases and J lost 4, with 19 bases in between. In DNA form, the CDR3 reads TGTGCCAGCAGCCGTGCAGCGCGGGACGGATTCTATGGCTACACCTTC. It specifies CASSRAARDGFYGYTF. Drawing the rest from reference TRBV3-1 and TRBJ1-2, the complete variable domain is DTAVSQTPKYLVTQMGNDKSIKCEQNLGHDTMYWYKQDSKKFLKIMFSYNNKELIINETVPNRFSPKSPDKAHLNLHINSLELGDSAVYFCASSRAARDGFYGYTFGSGTRLTVV.

The CDR3 nucleotides are TGCAAGTTGGGACTAGCGGGAGGCGGCCAGTACTTC. This translates into CKLGLAGGGQYF. The V and J genes are TRBV20-1 and TRBJ2-1; the match to TRBD2 covers 15 bases. The J call could be wrong; TRBJ2-5 is a better fit for the DNA end. In germline, CDR1 is DFQATT, CDR2 SNEGSKA (reference sequence). The CDR3 loop spans 12 amino acids.

V and J are TRBV12-3 or TRBV12-4 and TRBJ1-2, with D hard to call. CDR3 size: 12 residues. V shed 3 bases and J shed 6 bases, with 8 bases lying between them. CDR3 sequence (DNA): TGTGCCAGCAGTTTGGATCGTAATGGCTACACCTTC. Its translation: CASSLDRNGYTF.